Below, 7 T cell receptor beta chains from the same sample are listed, as sequenced in a study of response to subunit inactivated influenza vaccine. Via MiXCR, TCRdb re-called the RT-PCR reads, giving one row per CDR3 protein. The sample lists about 530,000 distinct CDR3 sequences, 10% to 15% occurring once. Here the sequenced sample was PBMCs from blood, taken more than 35 days after vaccination. The receptors derive from a man aged 45-65 years who received an inactivated influenza vaccine.

This clonotype came up many times. V gene TRBV7-7 combines with J gene TRBJ2-1, with D possibly matching TRBD2 (5 bases). The CDR3 extends over 13 amino acids. Germline-derived CDR1 and CDR2 are SSHAT and FNYEAQ (reference sequence). Trimming removed 5 bases at V and 9 bases at J, with 14 bases between. The CDR3 DNA reads TGTGCCAGCAGCCCTCGCAGAAGCGGTGAGCAGTTCTTC. Protein: CASSPRRSGEQFF. The variable domain in full, with the rest retrieved from reference TRBV7-7 and TRBJ2-1, is GAGVSQSPRYKVTKRGQDVTLRCDPISSHATLYWYQQALGQGPEFLTYFNYEAQPDKSGLPSDRFSAERPEGSISTLTIQRTEQRDSAMYRCASSPRRSGEQFFGPGTRLTVL.

At least ten counts were recorded for this clonotype. The rearrangement links TRBV9 to TRBJ2-7; D might be TRBD1 or TRBD2, each matching 5 bases. The CDR3 has 11 residues. The germline gives CDR1 SGDLS, CDR2 YYNGEE. Trimming took off 4 bases at V and 6 bases at J, with 8 bases between the two ends. DNA for the CDR3: TGTGCCAGCAGCCCAGGGACCGAGCAGTACTTC. Its protein product is CASSPGTEQYF.

This chain links TRBV18 with TRBJ2-7; D ambiguous. Deletions cut 0 bases from V and 3 bases from J, with 9 bases between. Looked up from germline, CDR1 is KGHSH and CDR2 is LQKENI. The CDR3 has 14 residues. CDR3: CASSPPGRHYEQYF. The CDR3 region has the DNA TGTGCCAGCTCACCACCGGGAAGGCACTACGAGCAGTACTTC.

This clonotype has just a few counts. The genes are TRBV5-1 and TRBJ2-6; 8 bases match TRBD1. CDR1 is SGHRS, CDR2 YFSETQ, per germline. The trim removed 4 bases at V and 2 bases at J, leaving 8 bases unmatched. The CDR3 extends over 17 amino acids. CDR3 region: CASSPRDRPTGANVLTF. The CDR3 DNA sequence: TGCGCCAGCAGCCCACGGGACAGGCCTACTGGGGCCAACGTCCTGACTTTC.

DNA for the CDR3: TGTGCCAGCAGCCCGCGGGGGGCCTTAGTTTCGGCAACTCAAGAGACCCAGTACTTC. It encodes CASSPRGALVSATQETQYF. The chain carries TRBV11-2 and TRBJ2-5, with TRBD2 identical over 8 bases. The CDR3 consists of 19 residues. The V gene end was trimmed by 5 bases and the J gene end by 2 bases; junction bases not matched to a gene: 19. Germline V lookup: CDR1 SGHAT, CDR2 FQNNGV.

There are many counts of this clonotype. This chain uses TRBV15 with TRBJ1-1, with D uncertain. This CDR3 spans 14 amino acids. The V and J ends lost 0 bases and 9 bases respectively, with 14 bases between them. Germline V gene sequence: CDR1 LNHNV, CDR2 YYDKDF (reference sequence). CDR3 in DNA: TGTGCCACCAGCAGAGACCACGGAGTGAAAAAAGCTTTCTTT. Its translation is CATSRDHGVKKAFF. Full variable domain (missing parts from reference TRBV15 and TRBJ1-1): DAMVIQNPRYQVTQFGKPVTLSCSQTLNHNVMYWYQQKSSQAPKLLFHYYDKDFNNEADTPDNFQSRRPNTSFCFLDIRSPGLGDTAMYLCATSRDHGVKKAFFGQGTRLTVV.

This clonotype has more than one count but fewer than ten. This chain links TRBV20-1 with TRBJ1-2; TRBD1 aligns across 9 bases. The CDR3 loop spans 14 amino acids. Germline assignment: CDR1 DFQATT and CDR2 SNEGSKA (reference sequence). The CDR3 sequence: CSARDRDHGYGYTF. The CDR3, as DNA: TGCAGCGCGCGGGACAGGGACCATGGGTATGGCTACACCTTC.